Following are 20 T cell receptor beta chains from one sample sequenced in a study of blood T cell repertoires in COVID-19. Profiled with immunoSEQ multiplex PCR; TCRdb holds only in-frame clones, not every one. The sample shows tens of thousands of clones, approximately 88% of them seen only once. The source material was peripheral blood. The receptors derive from a man between 50 and 59 years old with acute or convalescent COVID-19.

The chain is built from TRBV5-5 and TRBJ2-2; TRBD1 might be the D (5 bases). Trimming took 1 base from V and 5 from J, leaving 18 bases between them. The germline V gene has CDR1 SGHKS and CDR2 YYEKEE (reference sequence). The CDR3 contains 17 residues. The chain's CDR3 is CASSLSFGRVKTGELFF. CDR3 sequence (DNA): TGTGCCAGCAGCTTGAGTTTCGGCAGGGTAAAGACCGGGGAGCTGTTTTTT.

The rearrangement joins TRBV20-1 to TRBJ2-3, with 9 bases that match TRBD2. Germline CDR1 reads DFQATT; CDR2 reads SNEGSKA (reference sequence). CDR3 length: 12 residues. Losses at the gene ends were 3 bases for V and 9 bases for J; bases not matched to a gene: 4. CDR3 in amino acids: CSASLTSGTQYF. CDR3 bases: TGCAGTGCTAGTCTGACTAGCGGAACGCAGTATTTT.

This clone was recorded once. The chain has TRBV25-1 and TRBJ2-3; TRBD1 might be the D (5 bases). The CDR3 consists of 13 residues. Germline V CDR1 and CDR2: MGHDK, SYGVNS. V lost 0 bases to trimming and J lost 8 bases, with 9 bases between them. The CDR3 loop reads CASSEYIRGTQYF. CDR3 bases: TGTGCCAGCAGTGAATATATAAGGGGTACGCAGTATTTT.

The chain links TRBV29-1 to TRBJ2-1; possibly TRBD2 for D (7 bases). Germline values: CDR1 SQVTM, CDR2 ANQGSEA. This CDR3 spans 13 amino acids. V was trimmed by 7 bases and J by 6 bases, leaving 16 bases between them. The CDR3, as DNA: TGCAGCGGAGGGGGGGCAGTTGTCAATGAGCAGTTCTTC. Translating gives CSGGGAVVNEQFF.

The chain joins TRBV9 to TRBJ2-1; D ambiguous. This CDR3 has 13 amino acids. Germline lookup yields CDR1 SGDLS and CDR2 YYNGEE. The V end was cut by 0 bases, the J end by 5 bases, with 6 bases between. CDR3 nucleotide sequence: TGTGCCAGCAGCGTAGGACGGGACAATGAGCAGTTCTTC. This encodes CASSVGRDNEQFF.

Only one count was recorded for this clone. The J gene is TRBJ1-4, the V gene TRBV6-1, with unresolved D. The CDR3 has 14 amino acids. The germline gives CDR1 MNHNS, CDR2 SASEGT. The V end was cut by 2 bases, the J end by 7 bases, with 11 bases between. CDR3 residues: CASSELTPPEKLFF. In DNA form, the CDR3 reads TGTGCCAGCAGTGAATTGACTCCCCCTGAAAAACTGTTTTTT.

The genes are TRBV14 and TRBJ1-1; no clear D. Trimming stripped 7 bases from V and 0 bases from J, with 9 bases between. This CDR3 spans 13 amino acids. From germline, CDR1 is SGHDN and CDR2 FVKESK. CDR3 in DNA: TGTGCCAGCACCTTACATATGAACACTGAAGCTTTCTTT. Encoded protein: CASTLHMNTEAFF. The variable domain in full, completed from reference TRBV14 and TRBJ1-1, reads EAGVTQFPSHSVIEKGQTVTLRCDPISGHDNLYWYRRVMGKEIKFLLHFVKESKQDESGMPNNRFLAERTGGTYSTLKVQPAELEDSGVYFCASTLHMNTEAFFGQGTRLTVV.

The chain recombines TRBV9 with TRBJ2-3; no reliable D call. The V and J ends lost 0 bases and 6 bases respectively, with 17 bases between them. The V gene's germline CDR1 is SGDLS and CDR2 YYNGEE. The CDR3 totals 16 residues. This CDR3 reads CASSVGTADDLDTQYF. The CDR3 nucleotides read TGTGCCAGCAGCGTAGGTACAGCCGATGACCTCGATACGCAGTATTTT.

The chain uses TRBV12-3 or TRBV12-4 and TRBJ2-7, with TRBD1 as a possible D gene (6 bases). Trimming took 5 bases from V and 5 from J, leaving 13 bases between them. CDR3 length: 13 residues. CDR3 sequence reads: CASSRDNLDEQYF. The CDR3 coding sequence is TGTGCCAGCAGTCGGGACAATTTGGACGAGCAGTACTTC.

The rearrangement joins TRBV10-1 to TRBJ2-1; a possible D gene is TRBD1 (6 bases). V shed 0 bases and J shed 6 bases, with 12 bases lying between them. Germline V gene data show CDR1 as WNHNN and CDR2 as SYGVQD (reference sequence). This CDR3 region has 15 residues. CDR3: CASSESRGGINEQFF. The CDR3 nucleotides read TGCGCCAGCAGTGAGTCGAGAGGGGGAATCAATGAGCAGTTCTTC.

The gene calls are TRBV6-6 and TRBJ1-5, with TRBD1 matching over 7 bases. Germline lookup yields CDR1 MNHNY and CDR2 SVGAGI (reference sequence). The ends lost 6 bases at V and 4 bases at J; junction bases unmatched: 6. This CDR3 spans 14 amino acids. DNA of the CDR3: TGTGCCAGCAGGCTTGGGACAGAGAATCAGCCCCAGCATTTT. Protein sequence: CASRLGTENQPQHF.

J is TRBJ2-1 and V is TRBV5-1; TRBD1 is a possible D gene (6 bases). The CDR3 covers 15 residues. Germline V gene sequence: CDR1 SGHRS, CDR2 YFSETQ. V was shortened by 3 bases and J by 2 bases, with 12 bases between the two germline ends. The CDR3 sequence: CASSSDSHPYNEQFF. For the CDR3, the DNA is TGCGCCAGCAGCTCGGACAGCCATCCCTACAATGAGCAGTTCTTC.

The rearrangement links TRBV28 to TRBJ1-1; D possibly corresponds to TRBD1 (6 bases). The CDR3 is 14 residues long. V lost 6 bases and J lost 4, with 15 bases in between. The germline gives CDR1 MDHEN, CDR2 SYDVKM. The CDR3 nucleotides are TGTGCCAGCAGAACGGGGGGGCAAGTCACTGAAGCTTTCTTT. Its protein product is CASRTGGQVTEAFF.

This chain joins TRBV4-1 and TRBJ1-2, with D possibly being TRBD1 (5 bases). Trimming took off 0 bases at V and 5 bases at J, with 16 bases between the two ends. The CDR3 consists of 16 residues. Germline V gives CDR1 MGHRA, CDR2 YSYEKL. In nucleotides, the CDR3 is TGCGCCAGCAGCCAAGAGCGGGGGACGGGTTGGTATGGCTACACCTTC. Its protein is CASSQERGTGWYGYTF.

J is TRBJ2-3 and V is TRBV29-1, with TRBD2 as a possible D gene (6 bases). V gave up 7 bases and J gave up 2 bases, with 19 bases separating them. The CDR3 is made up of 15 amino acids. The V gene's germline CDR1 is SQVTM and CDR2 ANQGSEA. The chain's CDR3 is CSAPGPSASTDTQYF. In DNA, the CDR3 is TGCAGCGCCCCAGGGCCTAGCGCTTCCACAGATACGCAGTATTTT.

V and J are TRBV7-2 and TRBJ2-3; D is unresolved. V gave up 1 base and J gave up 3 bases, with 5 bases separating them. The CDR3 contains 13 residues. CDR1 is SGHTA, CDR2 FQGNSA, per germline. The CDR3 DNA sequence: TGTGCCAGCAGCTTAGTGAGGACAGATACGCAGTATTTT. It translates to CASSLVRTDTQYF.

The J gene is TRBJ2-2, the V gene TRBV18; 11 nucleotides line up with TRBD2. CDR1 is KGHSH, CDR2 LQKENI, per germline. The CDR3 has 16 amino acids. Trimming at V came to 3 bases and at J to 9 bases, leaving 9 bases not matched to a gene. This CDR3 is CASSPGTSGRSRELFF. DNA for the CDR3: TGTGCCAGCTCACCTGGTACTAGCGGGAGATCCAGGGAGCTGTTTTTT.

The chain carries TRBV6-1 and TRBJ2-6; a possible D gene is TRBD2 (6 bases). V dropped 4 bases and J dropped 0 bases, with 16 bases sitting between them. Germline CDR1 MNHNS, CDR2 SASEGT. The CDR3 loop spans 18 amino acids. The DNA of the CDR3 is TGTGCCAGCAGTGTTTACCAGGGACTCTTCTCTGGGGCCAACGTCCTGACTTTC. This translates into CASSVYQGLFSGANVLTF.

The chain joins TRBV28 to TRBJ1-2, with a tentative D call TRBD1 (6 bases). This CDR3 region has 12 residues. V lost 7 bases, J lost 4 bases, and 10 bases lay in between. The germline CDR1 and CDR2 sequences are MDHEN and SYDVKM. The CDR3 is CASTTGFYGYTF. The CDR3 DNA is TGTGCCAGCACAACAGGGTTCTATGGCTACACCTTC.

The V and J genes are TRBV7-2 and TRBJ1-1, with TRBD1 identical over 8 bases. Germline CDR1 reads SGHTA; CDR2 reads FQGNSA. The ends lost 5 bases at V and 4 bases at J; junction bases unmatched: 6. The CDR3 runs 14 residues. Here the CDR3 DNA reads TGTGCCAGCAGCCGGGGAGGGACAGGCACTGAAGCTTTCTTT. Its protein is CASSRGGTGTEAFF.